The T cell receptor (beta chain) described here comes from a study of blood T cell repertoires in COVID-19 (dated by TCRdb to about 2020). Background on the whole study: Samples from collaborators originated in the United States, Italy and Spain and spanned both the acute and convalescent phases of COVID-19. Deeply sampled blood TCRbeta repertoires from subjects exposed to, actively infected with, or recovered from COVID-19 were included in the dataset. Where available, HLA class I and class II types were taken from metadata supplied by the sample provider and were not determined by assay-based typing. Sample metadata almost always included a de-identified subject ID, COVID-19 status, age in years and sex. The samples were drawn from the first 160 participants of the ongoing ImmuneRACE study and from 1,254 subjects provided by 6 global collaborators. The prospective study material was composed of cDNA or gDNA derived from T cells, B-cell-depleted T cells, or PBMCs. The repertoires were released in a freely available public database meant as a resource for research on the immune response to SARS-CoV-2. What the work shows at the level of the full study, not this receptor alone: Clinical and demographic metadata were provided uncurated, with the amount varying by source and participant.

With respect to this clone: Its target antigen remains unknown. No base quality values were provided; no much bigger clone lies one nucleotide off.

Each collaborating institution followed its own protocols to collect whole blood in K2EDTA tubes. For TCRbeta analysis, collaborators shipped samples as frozen whole blood, isolated PBMCs, or DNA extracted from either of those sample types. The immunoSEQ Assay, a bias-controlled multiplex PCR, was used to amplify TCRbeta CDR3 regions from genomic DNA. The study's processing was this. The number of nucleated cells in each sample was estimated from the amplification of reference gene primers within the assay. Sequence reads were collapsed and filtered to measure the absolute abundance of every unique TCRbeta CDR3 rearrangement. For each sample, productive Simpson clonality was calculated as the square root of Simpson's diversity index over productive rearrangements. TCRdb obtained this table from immuneACCESS and retained in-frame rearrangements with V and J assigned. These tables miss some clones; where compared with another copy, unresolved V genes account for less than half of the shortfall, and the remainder is unexplained. D and trimming were read from the DNA, whereas the V and J calls and clone size are those reported in that table. This sample holds roughly 380,000 clones; approximately 81% were observed only once. The ten biggest clones cover approximately 3.6% of the sample.

From the cysteine through the phenylalanine, the CDR3 covers 14 amino acids. Just the 42-base CDR3 DNA is kept, in frame starting at base 1. CDR1 and CDR2, looked up from the germline V gene (reference sequence), are LNHDA and SQIVND. At the junction V is shortened by 5 bases and J by 2 bases; bases outside the gene matches: 2. The clonotype originates from a woman under 30 with acute or convalescent COVID-19. The specimen sequenced was peripheral blood. The chain uses TRBV19 and TRBJ1-5; TRBD1 agrees with 8 junctional bases. This receptor has the CDR3 CASSSGGGNQPQHF. The DNA sequence reads TGTGCCAGTAGTTCAGGGGGCGGCAATCAGCCCCAGCATTTT.